The T cell receptor (beta chain) under discussion was sequenced for a study of cytotoxic CD8 clonotypes in ibrutinib-treated CLL (dated by TCRdb to the early 2020s). Background for the entire study: In this cohort, some 16 patients were treatment-naive and roughly ten were relapsed/refractory, while some 18 had unmutated IGHV. Partial responses were observed in about 24 patients and complete responses in 2; after a median follow-up of 68 months, remission was maintained in approximately 14 patients and progression was observed in about twelve. Response samples were taken after a median of approximately 13 months on treatment, ranging from roughly 6 to 36 months. On average, each sample yielded 255,043 productive templates and about 95,000 productive rearrangements. Longitudinal samples were available for about 30% of the roughly 86 trial participants. Cryopreserved peripheral blood mononuclear cells were obtained before treatment, at response, and at either sustained remission or disease progression. Every remission and progressive disease sample was obtained while ibrutinib was still being received by the patients.

CDR1 is given as WSHSY and CDR2 as SAAADI, both from the germline V gene. The CDR3 measures 18 amino acids from cysteine to phenylalanine. The DNA shown is the 54-base CDR3, in frame from base 1. V is cut back by 6 bases and J by 0 bases, with 7 bases in the junction unmatched. The paper's findings and limits, for the study overall: Public clonotypes were found to be uncommon and were observed to contract or remain stable during treatment; the increase in clonality was shown to reflect expansion of private clonotypes at ibrutinib response. Lymph node repertoires were not examined, and the timing of sampling was not matched between patients in sustained remission and those whose disease progressed. Clonality rose at ibrutinib response, remained stable during sustained remission, and dropped back toward baseline at progression. Baseline clonality exceeded that of age-matched healthy donors and correlated strongly with circulating CD8+ T-cell counts.

The sample holds one count of this clone. The specificity of this receptor is unknown. Base qualities are not recorded, but no much larger clone differs from it by a single base. On a MiSeq, deep resolution sequencing aimed for a depth between 1 in 1 million and 1 in 200,000 T cells, with each clonotype covered 10x on average. The immunoSEQ hsTCRB Kit was used to generate TCR beta libraries. The paper's data handling went like this. ImmunoSEQ Data Assistant and ImmunoSEQ Analyzer were used for data analysis, and V, D and J genes were assigned according to IMGT definitions. Clonality, with values ranging from 0 to 1, was calculated as one minus the normalized Shannon entropy of productive rearrangement frequencies. Only overrepresented clonotypes making up at least 0.05% of the repertoire of each patient were included in the public clonotype analysis. Repertoires from some twelve age-matched healthy donors in immuneACCESS were used as clonality controls. This immuneACCESS table, as held by TCRdb, lists in-frame sequences with V and J called but not all clones. Of the missing ones, under half trace to an unresolved V gene in checked studies; the others have no known cause. V and J calls and clone size are copied from that table; D and trimming were computed from the DNA. This sample lists approximately 92,000 clones; roughly four fifths were detected once. 20% to 25% of the sample is in the top ten clones.

Per the publication, the time point label means: roughly 23 months on ibrutinib. About 2 micrograms of genomic DNA were extracted from cryopreserved PBMCs for TCR beta library preparation. High-throughput TCR beta sequencing was performed on longitudinal blood samples from CLL patients receiving ibrutinib monotherapy. Patients were enrolled in a phase 2 open-label single-center ibrutinib monotherapy trial. The rearranged segments are TRBV10-2 and TRBJ2-2; 13 central bases correspond to TRBD2. The source is a human donor with chronic lymphocytic leukemia. Sequenced material: PBMCs, taken after 24 months of ibrutinib treatment. The nucleotide sequence is given as TGCGCCAGCAGGGGGGGACTAGCGGGAATACCGAACACCGGGGAGCTGTTTTTT. Its product reads: CASRGGLAGIPNTGELFF.